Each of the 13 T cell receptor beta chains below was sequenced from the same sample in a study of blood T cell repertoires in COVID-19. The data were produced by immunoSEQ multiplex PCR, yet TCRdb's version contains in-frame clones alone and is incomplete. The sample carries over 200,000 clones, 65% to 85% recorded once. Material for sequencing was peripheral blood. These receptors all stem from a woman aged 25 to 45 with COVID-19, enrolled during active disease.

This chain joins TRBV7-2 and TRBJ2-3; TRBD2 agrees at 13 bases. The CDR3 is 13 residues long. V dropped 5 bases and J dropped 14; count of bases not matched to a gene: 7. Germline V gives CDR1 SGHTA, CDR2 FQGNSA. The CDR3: CASSATGTSGMYF. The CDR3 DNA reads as TGTGCCAGCAGCGCAACCGGGACTAGCGGGATGTATTTT. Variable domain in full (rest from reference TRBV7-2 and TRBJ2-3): GAGVSQSPSNKVTEKGKDVELRCDPISGHTALYWYRQSLGQGLEFLIYFQGNSAPDKSGLPSDRFSAERTGGSVSTLTIQRTQQEDSAVYLCASSATGTSGMYFGPGTRLTVL.

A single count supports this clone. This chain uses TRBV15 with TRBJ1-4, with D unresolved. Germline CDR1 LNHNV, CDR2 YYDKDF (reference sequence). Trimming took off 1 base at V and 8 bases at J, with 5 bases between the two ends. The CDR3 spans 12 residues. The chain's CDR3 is CATSRGAEKLFF. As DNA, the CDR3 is TGTGCCACCAGCAGAGGGGCCGAAAAACTGTTTTTT.

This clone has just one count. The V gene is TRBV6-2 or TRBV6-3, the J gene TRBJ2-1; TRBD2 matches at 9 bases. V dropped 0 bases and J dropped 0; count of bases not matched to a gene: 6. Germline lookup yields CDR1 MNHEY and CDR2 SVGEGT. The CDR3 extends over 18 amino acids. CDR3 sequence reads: CASSYSGLASSSYNEQFF. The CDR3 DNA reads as TGTGCCAGCAGTTACTCAGGACTAGCGAGTAGCTCCTACAATGAGCAGTTCTTC.

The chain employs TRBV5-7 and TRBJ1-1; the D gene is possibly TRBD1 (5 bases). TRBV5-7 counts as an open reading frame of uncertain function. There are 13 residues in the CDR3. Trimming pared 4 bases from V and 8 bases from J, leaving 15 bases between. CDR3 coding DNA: TGTGCCAGCAGCCCCCCACAGGCTTGGGAAGCTTTCTTT. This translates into CASSPPQAWEAFF.

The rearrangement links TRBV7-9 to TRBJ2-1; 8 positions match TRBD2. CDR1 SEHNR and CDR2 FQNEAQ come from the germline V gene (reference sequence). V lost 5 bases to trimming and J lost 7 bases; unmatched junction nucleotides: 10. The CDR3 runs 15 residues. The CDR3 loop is CASSVLAASWNEQFF. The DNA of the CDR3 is TGTGCCAGCAGCGTACTAGCGGCCTCTTGGAATGAGCAGTTCTTC.

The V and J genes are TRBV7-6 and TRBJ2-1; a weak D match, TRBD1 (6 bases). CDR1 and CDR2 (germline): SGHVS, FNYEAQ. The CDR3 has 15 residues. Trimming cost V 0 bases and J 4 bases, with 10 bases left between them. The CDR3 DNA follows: TGTGCCAGCAGCTTAGCGTCGACAGGTTACAATGAGCAGTTCTTC. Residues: CASSLASTGYNEQFF.

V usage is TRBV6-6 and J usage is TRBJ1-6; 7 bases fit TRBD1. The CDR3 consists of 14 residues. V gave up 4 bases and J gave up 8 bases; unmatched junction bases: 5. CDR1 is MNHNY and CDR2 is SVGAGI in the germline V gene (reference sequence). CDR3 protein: CASSLQGSDSPLHF. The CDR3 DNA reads TGTGCCAGCAGTTTACAGGGGTCTGATTCACCCCTCCACTTT.

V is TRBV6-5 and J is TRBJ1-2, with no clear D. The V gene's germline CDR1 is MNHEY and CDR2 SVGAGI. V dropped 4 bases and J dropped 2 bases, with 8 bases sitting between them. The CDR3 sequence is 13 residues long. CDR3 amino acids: CASSLRENYGYTF. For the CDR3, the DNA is TGTGCCAGCAGTTTACGCGAGAACTATGGCTACACCTTC.

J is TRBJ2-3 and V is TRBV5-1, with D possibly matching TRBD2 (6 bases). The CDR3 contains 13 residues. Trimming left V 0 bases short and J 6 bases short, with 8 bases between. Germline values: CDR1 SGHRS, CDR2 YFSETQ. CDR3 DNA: TGCGCCAGCAGCTTGGGGGAGGTCGATACGCAGTATTTT. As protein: CASSLGEVDTQYF.

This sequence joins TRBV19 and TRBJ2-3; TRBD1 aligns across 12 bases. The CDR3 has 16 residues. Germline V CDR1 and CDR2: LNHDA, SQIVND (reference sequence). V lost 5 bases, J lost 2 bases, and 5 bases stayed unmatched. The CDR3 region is CASSRPGQGATDTQYF. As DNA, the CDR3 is TGTGCCAGTAGTCGCCCGGGACAGGGGGCCACAGATACGCAGTATTTT.

CDR3 in DNA: TGTGCCAGCAGCCCCCAAGCGGGGGGGCGCACAGATACGCAGTATTTT. This encodes CASSPQAGGRTDTQYF. The chain is built from TRBV9 and TRBJ2-3, with 10 bases that match TRBD2. Germline CDR1 SGDLS, CDR2 YYNGEE. The CDR3 totals 16 residues. Unmatched junction bases numbered 6, after V lost 4 bases and J lost 1 base. The whole variable domain, remainder taken from reference TRBV9 and TRBJ2-3, is DSGVTQTPKHLITATGQRVTLRCSPRSGDLSVYWYQQSLDQGLQFLIQYYNGEERAKGNILERFSAQQFPDLHSELNLSSLELGDSALYFCASSPQAGGRTDTQYFGPGTRLTVL.

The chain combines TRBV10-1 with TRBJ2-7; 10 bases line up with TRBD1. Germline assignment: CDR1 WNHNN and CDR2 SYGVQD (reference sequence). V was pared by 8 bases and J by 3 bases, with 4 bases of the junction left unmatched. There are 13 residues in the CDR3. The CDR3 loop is CASYGQGDYEQYF. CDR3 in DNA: TGCGCCAGCTACGGACAGGGGGACTACGAGCAGTACTTC.

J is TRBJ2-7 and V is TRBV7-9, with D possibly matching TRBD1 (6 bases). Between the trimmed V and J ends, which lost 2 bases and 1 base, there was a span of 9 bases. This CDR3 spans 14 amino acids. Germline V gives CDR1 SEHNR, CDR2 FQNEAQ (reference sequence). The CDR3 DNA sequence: TGTGCCAGCAGCTTACCAGGGGAATCCTACGAGCAGTACTTC. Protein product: CASSLPGESYEQYF.